This T cell receptor (beta chain) emerged from a study of T cell changes during pregnancy in multiple sclerosis. The V gene's germline CDR1 is ENHRY and CDR2 SYGVKD. V dropped 0 bases and J dropped 0 bases, with 18 bases sitting between them. The CDR3 runs 18 residues. Libraries were prepared by immunoSEQ multiplex PCR; TCRdb keeps only in-frame clonotypes and omits some of them. The repertoire includes around 60,000 clones, around 94% of them detected once, and about 3.5% sits in the top ten. The sequenced sample was CD8+ T cells from peripheral blood mononuclear cells, obtained in the third trimester of pregnancy. The chain combines TRBV10-3 with TRBJ2-7; possibly TRBD2 for D (6 bases). This clonotype was sampled from a female donor with multiple sclerosis, enrolled in a pregnancy study. The CDR3 region is CAISESTLGGSSSYEQYF. DNA for the CDR3: TGTGCCATCAGTGAGTCGACTCTGGGGGGAAGCAGCTCCTACGAGCAGTACTTC.